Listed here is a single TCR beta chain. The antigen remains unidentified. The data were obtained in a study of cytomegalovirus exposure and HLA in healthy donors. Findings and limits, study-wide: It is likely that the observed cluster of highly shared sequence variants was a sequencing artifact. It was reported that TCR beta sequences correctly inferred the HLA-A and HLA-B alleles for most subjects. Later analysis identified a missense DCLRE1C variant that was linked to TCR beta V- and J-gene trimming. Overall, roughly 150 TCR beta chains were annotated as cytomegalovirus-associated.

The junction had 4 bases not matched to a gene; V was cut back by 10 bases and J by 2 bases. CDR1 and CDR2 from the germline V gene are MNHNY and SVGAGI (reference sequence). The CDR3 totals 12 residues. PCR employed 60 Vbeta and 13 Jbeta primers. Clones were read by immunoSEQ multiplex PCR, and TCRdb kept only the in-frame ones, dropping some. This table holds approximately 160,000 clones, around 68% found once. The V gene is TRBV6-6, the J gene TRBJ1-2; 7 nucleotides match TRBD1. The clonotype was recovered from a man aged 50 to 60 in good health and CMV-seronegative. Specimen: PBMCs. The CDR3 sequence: CAIRTGNYGYTF. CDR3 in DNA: TGTGCCATCCGGACAGGCAACTATGGCTACACCTTC.